This TCR beta chain was found in a study of OX40 agonist ivuxolimab in advanced cancers. TCRdb's copy holds only in-frame clones and misses some; the assay was immunoSEQ multiplex PCR. The data contain around 66,000 clones, roughly 85% of them seen just once; the ten biggest clones take up approximately 0.33%. The TCR originated in an adult with an advanced solid tumor such as melanoma, head and neck, liver or kidney cancer. The sample consisted of CD4+ or CD8+ T cells sorted from blood, taken in a trial of the OX40 agonist ivuxolimab.

The CDR3 reads CASSPGDKSYEQYF. CDR3 DNA sequence: TGTGCCAGCAGCCCCGGGGACAAAAGTTACGAGCAGTACTTC. The chain employs TRBV7-3 and TRBJ2-7, with D maybe TRBD1 (6 bases). This CDR3 is 14 amino acids long. CDR1 and CDR2 from the germline V gene are SGHTA and FQGTGA. The V end was cut by 5 bases, the J end by 4 bases, with 15 bases between.